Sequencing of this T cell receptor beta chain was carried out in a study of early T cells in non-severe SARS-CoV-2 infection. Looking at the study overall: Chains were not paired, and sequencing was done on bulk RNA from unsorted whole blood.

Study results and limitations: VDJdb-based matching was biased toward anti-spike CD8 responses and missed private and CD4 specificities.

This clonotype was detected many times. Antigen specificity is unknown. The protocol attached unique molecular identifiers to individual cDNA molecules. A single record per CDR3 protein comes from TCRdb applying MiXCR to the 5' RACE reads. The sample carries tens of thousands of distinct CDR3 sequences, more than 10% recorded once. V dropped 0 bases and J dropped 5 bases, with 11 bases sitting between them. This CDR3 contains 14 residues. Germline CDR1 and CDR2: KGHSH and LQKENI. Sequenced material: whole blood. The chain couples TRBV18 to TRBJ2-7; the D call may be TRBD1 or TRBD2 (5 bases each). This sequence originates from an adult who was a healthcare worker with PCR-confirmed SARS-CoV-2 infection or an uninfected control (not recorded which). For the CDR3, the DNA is TGTGCCAGCTCACCACCTTGGGACGCCGACGAGCAGTACTTC. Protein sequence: CASSPPWDADEQYF.